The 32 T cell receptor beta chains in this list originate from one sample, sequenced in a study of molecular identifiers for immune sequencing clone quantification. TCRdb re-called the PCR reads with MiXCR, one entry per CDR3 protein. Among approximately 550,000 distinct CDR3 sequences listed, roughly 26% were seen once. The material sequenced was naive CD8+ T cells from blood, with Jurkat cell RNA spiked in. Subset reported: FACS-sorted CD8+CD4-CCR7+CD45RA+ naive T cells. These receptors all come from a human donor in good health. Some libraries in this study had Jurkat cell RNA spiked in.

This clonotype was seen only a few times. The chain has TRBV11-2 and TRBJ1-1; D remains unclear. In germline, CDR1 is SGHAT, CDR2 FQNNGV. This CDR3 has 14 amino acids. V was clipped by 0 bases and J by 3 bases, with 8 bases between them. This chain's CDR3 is CASSLDAPYTEAFF. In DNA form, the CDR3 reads TGTGCCAGCAGCTTAGATGCACCCTACACTGAAGCTTTCTTT.

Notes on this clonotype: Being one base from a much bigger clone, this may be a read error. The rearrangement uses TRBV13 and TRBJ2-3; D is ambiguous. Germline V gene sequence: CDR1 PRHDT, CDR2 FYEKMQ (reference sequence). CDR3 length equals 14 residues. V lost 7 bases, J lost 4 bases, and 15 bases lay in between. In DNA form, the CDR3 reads TGTGCCAGCACCCCACAATCCAACCCAGATACGCAGTATTTT. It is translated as CASTPQSNPDTQYF. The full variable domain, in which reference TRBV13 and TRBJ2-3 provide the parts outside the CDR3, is AAGVIQSPRHLIKEKRETATLKCYPIPRHDTVYWYQQGPGQDPQFLISFYEKMQSDKGSIPDRFSAQQFSDYHSELNMSSLELGDSALYFCASTPQSNPDTQYFGPGTRLTVL.

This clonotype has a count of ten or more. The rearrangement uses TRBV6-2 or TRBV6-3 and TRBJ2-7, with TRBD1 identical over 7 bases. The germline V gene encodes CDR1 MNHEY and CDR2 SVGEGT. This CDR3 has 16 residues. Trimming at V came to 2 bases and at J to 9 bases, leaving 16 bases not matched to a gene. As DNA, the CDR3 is TGTGCCAGCAGTTACCCCCCGGACAGGTCACCCATCGGGCAGTACTTC. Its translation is CASSYPPDRSPIGQYF.

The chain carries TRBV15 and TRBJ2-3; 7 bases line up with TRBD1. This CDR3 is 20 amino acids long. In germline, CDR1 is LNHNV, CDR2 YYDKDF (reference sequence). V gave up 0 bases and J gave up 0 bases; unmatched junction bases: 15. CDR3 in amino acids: CATSRDRGTAYLSSTDTQYF. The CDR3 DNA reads TGTGCCACCAGCAGAGATCGAGGGACAGCCTACCTGTCTAGCACAGATACGCAGTATTTT.

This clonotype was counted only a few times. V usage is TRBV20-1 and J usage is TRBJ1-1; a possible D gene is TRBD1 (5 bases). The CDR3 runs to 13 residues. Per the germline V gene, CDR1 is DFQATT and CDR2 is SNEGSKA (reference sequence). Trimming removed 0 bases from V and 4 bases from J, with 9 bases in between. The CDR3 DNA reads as TGCAGTGCTAGAGATCCGGGGGGCACTGAAGCTTTCTTT. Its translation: CSARDPGGTEAFF.

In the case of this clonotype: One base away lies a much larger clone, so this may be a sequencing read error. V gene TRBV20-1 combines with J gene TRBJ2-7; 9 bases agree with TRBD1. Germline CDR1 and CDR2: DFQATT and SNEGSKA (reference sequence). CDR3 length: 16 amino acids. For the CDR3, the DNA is TGCAGTGCTAGAGATCAAGGGCAGGGGACAGGGTACGAGCGGTACTTC. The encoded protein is CSARDQGQGTGYERYF.

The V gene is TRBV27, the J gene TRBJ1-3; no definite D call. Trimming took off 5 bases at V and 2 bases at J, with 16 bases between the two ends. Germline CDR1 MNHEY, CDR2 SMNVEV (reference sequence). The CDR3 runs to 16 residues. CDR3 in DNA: TGTGCCAGCAGTCCCAATCCGGGGATAACTGGAAACACCATATATTTT. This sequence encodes CASSPNPGITGNTIYF.

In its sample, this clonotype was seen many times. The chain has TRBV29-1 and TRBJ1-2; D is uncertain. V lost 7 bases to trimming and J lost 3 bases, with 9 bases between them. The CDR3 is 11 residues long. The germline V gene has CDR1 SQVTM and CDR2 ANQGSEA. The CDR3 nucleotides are TGCAGCGCTAGGACTTACTATGGCTACACCTTC. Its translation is CSARTYYGYTF. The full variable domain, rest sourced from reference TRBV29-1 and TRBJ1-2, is SAVISQKPSRDICQRGTSLTIQCQVDSQVTMMFWYRQQPGQSLTLIATANQGSEATYESGFVIDKFPISRPNLTFSTLTVSNMSPEDSSIYLCSARTYYGYTFGSGTRLTVV.

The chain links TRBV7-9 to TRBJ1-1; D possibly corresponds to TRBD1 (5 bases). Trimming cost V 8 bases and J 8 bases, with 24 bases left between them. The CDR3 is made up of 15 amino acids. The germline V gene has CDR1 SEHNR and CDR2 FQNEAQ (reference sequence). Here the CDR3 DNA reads TGTGCCAGCTGCCCGAACCGGGACCCTATACCAGAAGCTTTCTTT. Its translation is CASCPNRDPIPEAFF. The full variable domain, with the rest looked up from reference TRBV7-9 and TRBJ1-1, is DTGVSQNPRHKITKRGQNVTFRCDPISEHNRLYWYRQTLGQGPEFLTYFQNEAQLEKSRLLSDRFSAERPKGSFSTLEIQRTEQGDSAMYLCASCPNRDPIPEAFFGQGTRLTVV.

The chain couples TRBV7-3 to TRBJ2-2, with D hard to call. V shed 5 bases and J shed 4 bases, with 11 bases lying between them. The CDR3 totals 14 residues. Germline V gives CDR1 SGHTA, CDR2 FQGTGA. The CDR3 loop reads CASSPAVPTGELFF. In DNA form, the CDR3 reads TGTGCCAGCAGCCCGGCGGTCCCCACCGGGGAGCTGTTTTTT.

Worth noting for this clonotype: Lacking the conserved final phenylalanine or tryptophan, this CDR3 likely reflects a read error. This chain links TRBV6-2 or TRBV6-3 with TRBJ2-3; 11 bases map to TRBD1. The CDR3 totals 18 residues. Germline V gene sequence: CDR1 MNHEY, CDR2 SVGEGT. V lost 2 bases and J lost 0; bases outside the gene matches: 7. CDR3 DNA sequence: TGTGCCAGCAGTTACCTGGAAGGACAGGGGGCTAGCACAGATACGCAGTATTCT. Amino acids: CASSYLEGQGASTDTQYS.

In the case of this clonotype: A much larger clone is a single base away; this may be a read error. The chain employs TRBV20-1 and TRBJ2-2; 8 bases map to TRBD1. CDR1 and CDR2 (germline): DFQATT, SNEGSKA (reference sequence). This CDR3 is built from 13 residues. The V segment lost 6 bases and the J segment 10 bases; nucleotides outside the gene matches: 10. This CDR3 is CSATRTGPVELFF. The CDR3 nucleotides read TGCAGTGCAACAAGGACAGGGCCCGTGGAGCTGTTTTTT.

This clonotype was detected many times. DNA for the CDR3: TGCAGTGCTAGAGGGGGCGGGACGAGAACAGATACGCAGTATTTT. This sequence encodes CSARGGGTRTDTQYF. V gene TRBV20-1 combines with J gene TRBJ2-3, with D possibly being TRBD2 (6 bases). The CDR3 length is 15 residues. V was trimmed by 1 base and J by 3 bases, leaving 14 bases between them. CDR1 is DFQATT and CDR2 is SNEGSKA in the germline V gene (reference sequence).

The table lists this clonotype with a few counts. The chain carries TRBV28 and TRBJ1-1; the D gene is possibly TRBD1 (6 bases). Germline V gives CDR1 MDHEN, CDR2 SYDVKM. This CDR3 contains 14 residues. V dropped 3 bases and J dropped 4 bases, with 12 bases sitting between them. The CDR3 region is CASSFRGGVTEAFF. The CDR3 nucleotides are TGTGCCAGCAGTTTTCGGGGGGGCGTCACTGAAGCTTTCTTT. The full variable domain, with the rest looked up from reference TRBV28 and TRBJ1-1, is DVKVTQSSRYLVKRTGEKVFLECVQDMDHENMFWYRQDPGLGLRLIYFSYDVKMKEKGDIPEGYSVSREKKERFSLILESASTNQTSMYLCASSFRGGVTEAFFGQGTRLTVV.

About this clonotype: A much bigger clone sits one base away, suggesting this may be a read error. The CDR3 region is CASSELKGLNTEAFF. The DNA for the CDR3 is TGTGCCAGCAGTGAATTAAAAGGGCTGAACACTGAAGCTTTCTTT. J is TRBJ1-1 and V is TRBV6-1; no clear D gene. V was cut by 2 bases and J by 0 bases, with 10 bases left in between. The CDR3 contains 15 residues. CDR1 and CDR2 from the germline V gene are MNHNS and SASEGT.

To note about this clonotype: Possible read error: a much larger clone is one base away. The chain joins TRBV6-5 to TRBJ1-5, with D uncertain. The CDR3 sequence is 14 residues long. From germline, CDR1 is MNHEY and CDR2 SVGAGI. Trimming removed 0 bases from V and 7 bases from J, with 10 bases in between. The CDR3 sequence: CASSYSIGNQPQHF. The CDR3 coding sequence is TGTGCCAGCAGTTACTCGATAGGGAACCAGCCCCAGCATTTT.

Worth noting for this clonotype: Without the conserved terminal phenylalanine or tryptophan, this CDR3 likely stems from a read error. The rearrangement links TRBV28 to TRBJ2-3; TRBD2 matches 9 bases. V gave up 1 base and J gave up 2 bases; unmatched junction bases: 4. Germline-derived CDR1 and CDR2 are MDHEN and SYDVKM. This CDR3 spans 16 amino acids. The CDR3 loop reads CASSLSSGKLTDTQYL. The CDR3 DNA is TGTGCCAGCAGTTTATCTAGCGGGAAACTCACAGATACGCAGTATCTT.

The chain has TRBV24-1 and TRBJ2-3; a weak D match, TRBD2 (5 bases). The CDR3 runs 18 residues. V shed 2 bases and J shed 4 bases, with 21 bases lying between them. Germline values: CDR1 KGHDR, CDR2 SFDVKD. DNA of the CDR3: TGTGCCACCAGTGATTCTGGCTCACTAGTAGAGGTTGCAGATACGCAGTATTTT. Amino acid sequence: CATSDSGSLVEVADTQYF.

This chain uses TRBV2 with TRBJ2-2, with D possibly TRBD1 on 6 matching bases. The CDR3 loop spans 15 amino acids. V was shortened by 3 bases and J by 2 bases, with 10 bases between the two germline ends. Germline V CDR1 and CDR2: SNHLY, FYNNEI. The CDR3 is CASSDRGDNTGELFF. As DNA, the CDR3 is TGTGCCAGCAGTGACAGGGGTGATAACACCGGGGAGCTGTTTTTT.

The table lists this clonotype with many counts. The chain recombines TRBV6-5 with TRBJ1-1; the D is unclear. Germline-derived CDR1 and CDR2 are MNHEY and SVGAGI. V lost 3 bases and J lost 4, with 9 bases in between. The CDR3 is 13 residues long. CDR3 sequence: CASSYRASTEAFF. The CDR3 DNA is TGTGCCAGCAGTTATCGGGCGTCCACTGAAGCTTTCTTT.

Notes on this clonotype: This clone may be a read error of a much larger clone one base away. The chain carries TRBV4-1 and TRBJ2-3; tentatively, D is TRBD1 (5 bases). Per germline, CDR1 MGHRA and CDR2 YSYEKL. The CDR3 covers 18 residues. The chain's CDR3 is CARSPPQVSGFGTDTQYF. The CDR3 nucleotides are TGCGCCAGGAGCCCTCCCCAAGTTTCAGGGTTCGGCACAGATACGCAGTATTTT.

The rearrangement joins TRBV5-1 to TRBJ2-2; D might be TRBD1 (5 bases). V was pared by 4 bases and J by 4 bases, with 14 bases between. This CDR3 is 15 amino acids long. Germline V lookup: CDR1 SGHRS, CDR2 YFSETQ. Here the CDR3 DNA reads TGCGCCAGCAGCCCCGGCCAGGGCGTCACCGGGGAGCTGTTTTTT. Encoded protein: CASSPGQGVTGELFF.

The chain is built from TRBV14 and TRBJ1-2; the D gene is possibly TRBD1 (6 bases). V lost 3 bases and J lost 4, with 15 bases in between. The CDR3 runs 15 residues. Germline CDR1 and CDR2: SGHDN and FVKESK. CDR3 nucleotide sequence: TGTGCCAGCAGCCACCGGGACAATCCCCTCTATGGCTACACCTTC. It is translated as CASSHRDNPLYGYTF.

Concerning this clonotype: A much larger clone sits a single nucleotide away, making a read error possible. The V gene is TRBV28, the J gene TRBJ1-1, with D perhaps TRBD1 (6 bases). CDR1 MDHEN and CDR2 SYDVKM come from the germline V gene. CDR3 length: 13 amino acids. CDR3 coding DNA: TGTGCCAGCAGCTCCGGGACAACCACCGAAGCTTCCTTT. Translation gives CASSSGTTTEASF.

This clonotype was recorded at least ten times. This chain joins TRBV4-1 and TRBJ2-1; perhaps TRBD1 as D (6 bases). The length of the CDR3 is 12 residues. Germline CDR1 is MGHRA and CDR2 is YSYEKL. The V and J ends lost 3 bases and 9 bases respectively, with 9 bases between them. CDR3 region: CASSHQGGEQFF. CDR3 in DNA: TGCGCCAGCAGCCATCAAGGGGGTGAGCAGTTCTTC.

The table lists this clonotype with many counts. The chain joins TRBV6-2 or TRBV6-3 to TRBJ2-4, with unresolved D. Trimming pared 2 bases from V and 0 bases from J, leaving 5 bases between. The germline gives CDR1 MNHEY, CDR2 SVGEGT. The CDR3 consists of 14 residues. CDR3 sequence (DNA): TGTGCCAGCAGTTACAGTCTAGCCAAAAACATTCAGTACTTC. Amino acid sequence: CASSYSLAKNIQYF.

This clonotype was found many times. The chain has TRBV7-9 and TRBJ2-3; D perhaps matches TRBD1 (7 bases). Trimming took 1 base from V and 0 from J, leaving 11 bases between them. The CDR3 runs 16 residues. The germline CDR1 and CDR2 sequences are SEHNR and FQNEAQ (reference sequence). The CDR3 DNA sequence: TGTGCCAGCAGCTTAGTACAGGGGAGGAGCACAGATACGCAGTATTTT. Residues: CASSLVQGRSTDTQYF. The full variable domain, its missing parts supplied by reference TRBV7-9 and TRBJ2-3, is DTGVSQNPRHKITKRGQNVTFRCDPISEHNRLYWYRQTLGQGPEFLTYFQNEAQLEKSRLLSDRFSAERPKGSFSTLEIQRTEQGDSAMYLCASSLVQGRSTDTQYFGPGTRLTVL.

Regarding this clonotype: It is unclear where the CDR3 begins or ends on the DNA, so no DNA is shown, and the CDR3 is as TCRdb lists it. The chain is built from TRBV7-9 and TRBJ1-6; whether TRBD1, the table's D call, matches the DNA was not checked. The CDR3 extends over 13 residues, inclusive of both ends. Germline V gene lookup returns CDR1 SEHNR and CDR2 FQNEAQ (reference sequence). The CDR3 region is CASSLVGQGIPHF.

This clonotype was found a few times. Here the CDR3 DNA reads TGTGCCACCAGTGACCCCGGCCCTAACGGATACGAGCAGTACTTC. Protein: CATSDPGPNGYEQYF. The J gene is TRBJ2-7, the V gene TRBV24-1; D gene ambiguous. Trimming shortened V by 4 bases and J by 4 bases, and 16 bases separated the two germline ends. CDR3 length: 15 residues. CDR1 and CDR2 from the germline V gene are KGHDR and SFDVKD.

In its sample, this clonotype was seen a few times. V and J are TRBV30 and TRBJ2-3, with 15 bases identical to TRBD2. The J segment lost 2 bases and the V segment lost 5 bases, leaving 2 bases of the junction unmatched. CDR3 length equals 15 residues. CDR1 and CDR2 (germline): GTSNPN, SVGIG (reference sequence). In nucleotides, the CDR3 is TGTGCCTGGGGACTAGCGGGGGGGACCACAGATACGCAGTATTTT. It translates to CAWGLAGGTTDTQYF.

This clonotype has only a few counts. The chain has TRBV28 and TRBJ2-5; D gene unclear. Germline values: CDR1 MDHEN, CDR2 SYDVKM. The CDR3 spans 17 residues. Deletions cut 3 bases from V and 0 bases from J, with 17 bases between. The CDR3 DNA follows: TGTGCCAGCAGTTTTAAGATAGGCGCCTATGACCAAGAGACCCAGTACTTC. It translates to CASSFKIGAYDQETQYF.

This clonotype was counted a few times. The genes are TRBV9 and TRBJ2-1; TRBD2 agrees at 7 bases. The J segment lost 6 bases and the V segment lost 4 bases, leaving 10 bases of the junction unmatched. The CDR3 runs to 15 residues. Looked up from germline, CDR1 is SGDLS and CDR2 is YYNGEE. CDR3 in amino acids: CASSPPLAALNEQFF. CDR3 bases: TGTGCCAGCAGCCCGCCGCTAGCGGCCCTCAATGAGCAGTTCTTC.